The 22 T cell receptor beta chains in this list originate from one sample, sequenced in a study of T-cell memory formation after mild COVID-19. TCRdb re-analysed the 5' RACE reads in MiXCR, keeping a single row per CDR3 protein. The sample contains around 200,000 distinct CDR3 sequences, about 27% of which appear only once. Sample: PBMCs or a T cell subset sorted from them (not recorded which). The receptors originated from an adult woman who had mild COVID-19 (a few samples of this study predate the infection). Cell type and time point are not known.

The table lists this clonotype with a few counts. This sequence joins TRBV7-9 and TRBJ2-7, with TRBD2 matching over 7 bases. V was clipped by 0 bases and J by 7 bases; unmatched bases: 9. CDR1 is SEHNR, CDR2 FQNEAQ, per germline (reference sequence). The CDR3 covers 15 residues. CDR3 sequence (DNA): TGTGCCAGCAGCTTAGCGAGCGCGGGAGCTAAGGAGCAGTACTTC. Its protein is CASSLASAGAKEQYF.

This clonotype was picked up a small number of times. This chain connects TRBV24-1 to TRBJ2-7; 8 bases fit TRBD1. The junction had 10 bases not matched to a gene; V was cut back by 4 bases and J by 0 bases. This CDR3 has 17 residues. Germline assignment: CDR1 KGHDR and CDR2 SFDVKD. The CDR3 nucleotides read TGTGCCACCAGTGAAGGCCCGGGACAGGTTAGCTCCTACGAGCAGTACTTC. Translating gives CATSEGPGQVSSYEQYF.

For this clonotype: A junction boundary mismatches the germline segment, possibly from a read error. CDR3 protein: CASSPLRGTDTQYF. The CDR3, as DNA: TGTGCTAGCAGCCCCCTCCGGGGAACAGATACGCAGTATTTT. This chain uses TRBV7-7 with TRBJ2-3; maybe TRBD2 (5 bases). Germline lookup yields CDR1 SSHAT and CDR2 FNYEAQ (reference sequence). The CDR3 runs 14 residues.

The chain carries TRBV13 and TRBJ1-2; 7 positions agree with TRBD1. Germline V lookup: CDR1 PRHDT, CDR2 FYEKMQ (reference sequence). Trimming took 2 bases from V and 4 from J; bases not matched to a gene: 1. CDR3 length: 13 amino acids. This chain's CDR3 is CASSLQGGYGYTF. CDR3 in DNA: TGTGCCAGCAGCTTACAGGGGGGCTATGGCTACACCTTC.

The chain couples TRBV3-1 to TRBJ2-1; a possible D gene is TRBD2 (6 bases). V was clipped by 4 bases and J by 1 base, with 14 bases between them. The CDR3 spans 16 residues. The germline CDR1 and CDR2 sequences are LGHDT and YNNKEL (reference sequence). CDR3 in amino acids: CASSRGAGISYNEQFF. CDR3 DNA: TGTGCCAGCAGCCGCGGGGCCGGAATTTCCTACAATGAGCAGTTCTTC.

The chain employs TRBV6-5 and TRBJ1-1, with 7 nucleotides matching TRBD1. The V gene end was trimmed by 2 bases and the J gene end by 1 base; junction bases not matched to a gene: 4. Germline lookup yields CDR1 MNHEY and CDR2 SVGAGI. This CDR3 has 15 residues. CDR3 bases: TGTGCCAGCAGTTACCGACAGGGAAGGAACACTGAAGCTTTCTTT. Translated: CASSYRQGRNTEAFF.

V gene TRBV24-1 combines with J gene TRBJ2-5; D gene uncertain. From germline, CDR1 is KGHDR and CDR2 SFDVKD. Trimming took off 5 bases at V and 5 bases at J, with 14 bases between the two ends. The CDR3 is made up of 14 amino acids. DNA for the CDR3: TGTGCCACCAGTGTGGGTCTGACTGGGGAGACCCAGTACTTC. As protein: CATSVGLTGETQYF.

The chain recombines TRBV7-3 with TRBJ2-5; tentatively, D is TRBD1 or TRBD2 (5 bases each). The CDR3 spans 14 residues. The V gene's germline CDR1 is SGHTA and CDR2 FQGTGA. V shed 2 bases and J shed 5 bases, with 12 bases lying between them. The CDR3 here is CASSLSGLGETQYF. CDR3 nucleotides: TGTGCCAGCAGCTTATCGGGGCTAGGGGAGACCCAGTACTTC.

The chain carries TRBV11-2 and TRBJ2-2; the D gene is possibly TRBD1 (5 bases). The CDR3 runs to 14 residues. Deletions cut 6 bases from V and 4 bases from J, with 12 bases between. Germline lookup yields CDR1 SGHAT and CDR2 FQNNGV. The CDR3 spells CASRSPRGTGELFF. The CDR3 nucleotides read TGTGCCAGCAGGTCCCCTAGGGGCACCGGGGAGCTGTTTTTT.

V usage is TRBV6-5 and J usage is TRBJ1-2, with TRBD1 matching 9 bases. This CDR3 spans 13 amino acids. Looked up from germline, CDR1 is MNHEY and CDR2 is SVGAGI. V lost 5 bases to trimming and J lost 7 bases; unmatched junction nucleotides: 5. The CDR3: CASSRPGQGGYTF. The CDR3 DNA follows: TGTGCCAGCAGTAGGCCGGGACAGGGTGGCTACACCTTC.

This clonotype was seen only a few times. The chain carries TRBV7-8 and TRBJ2-1, with TRBD1 matching 7 bases. The CDR3 has 19 residues. The V gene end was trimmed by 3 bases and the J gene end by 4 bases; junction bases not matched to a gene: 18. Per the germline V gene, CDR1 is SGHVS and CDR2 is FQNEAQ. CDR3: CASSLRPLVGDRGYNEQFF. For the CDR3, the DNA is TGTGCCAGCAGCTTGAGACCCCTAGTTGGGGACAGAGGATACAATGAGCAGTTCTTC.

This clonotype has a handful of counts. The chain has TRBV10-3 and TRBJ1-1, with D perhaps matching TRBD1 (5 bases). Trimming removed 7 bases at V and 0 bases at J, with 9 bases between. Per the germline V gene, CDR1 is ENHRY and CDR2 is SYGVKD. This CDR3 has 13 residues. The CDR3 protein is CAIMSGMNTEAFF. The CDR3 DNA sequence: TGTGCCATCATGTCAGGGATGAACACTGAAGCTTTCTTT.

This clonotype was seen more than once but under ten times. The V gene is TRBV6-5, the J gene TRBJ1-6; 7 bases agree with TRBD1. V gave up 10 bases and J gave up 4 bases; unmatched junction bases: 19. The CDR3 consists of 18 residues. CDR1 and CDR2 (germline): MNHEY, SVGAGI. The CDR3 sequence: CATTLRTGTTSYNSPLHF. CDR3 bases: TGTGCCACCACGCTCCGGACAGGAACGACTAGTTATAATTCACCCCTCCACTTT.

This clonotype was picked up a small number of times. This chain uses TRBV7-3 with TRBJ2-1; weak D call: TRBD2 (6 bases). Deletions cut 5 bases from V and 4 bases from J, with 12 bases between. This CDR3 contains 14 residues. Germline assignment: CDR1 SGHTA and CDR2 FQGTGA. The CDR3 DNA sequence: TGTGCCAGCAGCGTATCGGGGGAGTACAATGAGCAGTTCTTC. Protein: CASSVSGEYNEQFF.

The rearrangement joins TRBV7-8 to TRBJ2-7; D perhaps matches TRBD1 (6 bases). The V end was cut by 2 bases, the J end by 3 bases, with 11 bases between. The CDR3 contains 14 residues. The germline gives CDR1 SGHVS, CDR2 FQNEAQ. CDR3 sequence: CASSLRQAYYEQYF. The CDR3 bases are TGTGCCAGCAGCTTAAGACAGGCTTACTACGAGCAGTACTTC. Looking up the rest from reference TRBV7-8 and TRBJ2-7 gives the full variable domain: GAGVSQSPRYKVAKRGQDVALRCDPISGHVSLFWYQQALGQGPEFLTYFQNEAQLDKSGLPSDRFFAERPEGSVSTLKIQRTQQEDSAVYLCASSLRQAYYEQYFGPGTRLTVT.

The J gene is TRBJ2-1, the V gene TRBV7-6, with D perhaps matching TRBD1 (6 bases). This CDR3 has 20 amino acids. V was trimmed by 3 bases and J by 2 bases, leaving 26 bases between them. The germline gives CDR1 SGHVS, CDR2 FNYEAQ. CDR3 residues: CASSFTSPIPQGSAYNEQFF. The CDR3, as DNA: TGTGCCAGCAGCTTTACGAGTCCGATTCCACAGGGATCCGCCTACAATGAGCAGTTCTTC.

The chain uses TRBV3-1 and TRBJ1-3, with D possibly matching TRBD1 (6 bases). V shed 5 bases and J shed 2 bases, with 13 bases lying between them. The CDR3 sequence is 15 residues long. The V gene's germline CDR1 is LGHDT and CDR2 YNNKEL (reference sequence). The CDR3, as DNA: TGTGCCAGCAGCGCGGCGGGGGCTACTGGAAACACCATATATTTT. It specifies CASSAAGATGNTIYF.

This clonotype showed up just a few times. The genes are TRBV12-3 or TRBV12-4 and TRBJ2-3; 8 positions agree with TRBD2. Trimming removed 1 base from V and 10 bases from J; junction bases left unmatched: 7. This CDR3 region has 14 residues. The CDR3 sequence: CASSLGGGWDPQYF. The CDR3 bases are TGTGCCAGCAGTTTAGGCGGGGGGTGGGATCCGCAGTATTTT.

In DNA form, the CDR3 reads TGCAGTGCTGGAGCGGGACCGATAATATACAATGAGCAGTTCTTC. Its translation: CSAGAGPIIYNEQFF. J is TRBJ2-1 and V is TRBV20-1, with 7 bases that match TRBD2. CDR3 length equals 15 residues. Germline-derived CDR1 and CDR2 are DFQATT and SNEGSKA (reference sequence). J was trimmed by 4 bases and V by 5 bases; bases with no gene match: 11.

The chain uses TRBV12-3 or TRBV12-4 and TRBJ1-4; D unclear. The CDR3 is 15 amino acids. V was clipped by 2 bases and J by 6 bases, with 13 bases between them. CDR3 in DNA: TGTGCCAGCAGTTTAATAGGTTGGGAAGATGAAAAACTGTTTTTT. It specifies CASSLIGWEDEKLFF.

The J gene is TRBJ2-1, the V gene TRBV7-8; D remains ambiguous. The V end was cut by 1 base, the J end by 7 bases, with 8 bases between. CDR3 length equals 13 residues. The germline gives CDR1 SGHVS, CDR2 FQNEAQ. The CDR3 sequence is CASSLDPRNEQFF. The CDR3 nucleotides are TGTGCCAGCAGCTTAGATCCTAGAAATGAGCAGTTCTTC. The full variable domain, completed using reference TRBV7-8 and TRBJ2-1, is GAGVSQSPRYKVAKRGQDVALRCDPISGHVSLFWYQQALGQGPEFLTYFQNEAQLDKSGLPSDRFFAERPEGSVSTLKIQRTQQEDSAVYLCASSLDPRNEQFFGPGTRLTVL.

This rearrangement joins TRBV27 to TRBJ2-3; 9 bases line up with TRBD1. Germline lookup yields CDR1 MNHEY and CDR2 SMNVEV (reference sequence). The CDR3 loop spans 14 amino acids. The junction had 0 bases not matched to a gene; V was cut back by 4 bases and J by 1 base. The CDR3 DNA follows: TGTGCCAGCAGTTACAGGGGGCGCACAGATACGCAGTATTTT. This translates into CASSYRGRTDTQYF.